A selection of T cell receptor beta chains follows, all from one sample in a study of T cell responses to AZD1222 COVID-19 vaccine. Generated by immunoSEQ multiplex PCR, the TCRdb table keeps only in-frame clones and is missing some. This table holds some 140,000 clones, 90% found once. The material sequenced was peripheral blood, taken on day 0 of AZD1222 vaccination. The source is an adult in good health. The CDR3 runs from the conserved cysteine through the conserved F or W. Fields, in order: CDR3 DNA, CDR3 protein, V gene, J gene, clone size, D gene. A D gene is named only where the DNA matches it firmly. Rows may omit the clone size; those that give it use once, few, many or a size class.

DNA: TGTGCCAGCTCACCAACAGGGAGAGGGGAAAAACTGTTTTTT
CDR3: CASSPTGRGEKLFF
V: TRBV18
J: TRBJ1-4
size: -
D: -

DNA: TGTGCCAGCAGCCCCCGGACGCAAGAGACCCAGTACTTC
CDR3: CASSPRTQETQYF
V: TRBV7-2
J: TRBJ2-5
size: -
D: -

DNA: TGTGCCAGCAGCCCCATCGGCTGGAGCTCTGGAAACACCATATATTTT
CDR3: CASSPIGWSSGNTIYF
V: TRBV7-2
J: TRBJ1-3
size: -
D: -

DNA: TGCGCCAGCAGCCGCGCCGTAGCCTTTGGGTCGGGACGGAATGAAAAACTGTTTTTT
CDR3: CASSRAVAFGSGRNEKLFF
V: TRBV4-3
J: TRBJ1-4
size: -
D: -

DNA: TGTGCCTGGAGTGGGGGTATAGCTAACTATGGCTACACCTTC
CDR3: CAWSGGIANYGYTF
V: TRBV30
J: TRBJ1-2
size: -
D: -

DNA: TGTGCCAGCAGCGAAGGTCGGGTGGGAAACACCATATATTTT
CDR3: CASSEGRVGNTIYF
V: TRBV14
J: TRBJ1-3
size: -
D: -

DNA: TGTGCCAGCAGCCCCCGCCTTGGGGACGGAAACTATGGCTACACCTTC
CDR3: CASSPRLGDGNYGYTF
V: TRBV11-2
J: TRBJ1-2
size: -
D: -

DNA: TGTGCCAGCAGTCCCCGGCCGGTAGGGGCTAAACAAGAGACCCAGTACTTC
CDR3: CASSPRPVGAKQETQYF
V: TRBV11-2
J: TRBJ2-5
size: -
D: -

DNA: TGTGCCAGTAGGACCCCCCGCGACTACAATGAGCAGTTCTTC
CDR3: CASRTPRDYNEQFF
V: TRBV19
J: TRBJ2-1
size: -
D: -

DNA: TGCGCCAGCAGCCGAGATAAGGGGGGCTCCGGGGAGCTGTTTTTT
CDR3: CASSRDKGGSGELFF
V: TRBV5-1
J: TRBJ2-2
size: -
D: -

DNA: TGTGCCAGTAGTATAGGCGGTGCGAATAATTCACCCCTCCACTTT
CDR3: CASSIGGANNSPLHF
V: TRBV19
J: TRBJ1-6
size: -
D: -

DNA: TGTGCCAGCAGTTTAGGCGGCTACAATGAGCAGTTCTTC
CDR3: CASSLGGYNEQFF
V: TRBV28
J: TRBJ2-1
size: once
D: -

DNA: TGTGCCAGCAGTTGGAACCCCACCAATGAGCAGTTCTTC
CDR3: CASSWNPTNEQFF
V: TRBV28
J: TRBJ2-1
size: -
D: -

DNA: TGCGCCAGCAGCCAAGATACAGGGACGGATTCACCCCTCCACTTT
CDR3: CASSQDTGTDSPLHF
V: TRBV4-1
J: TRBJ1-6
size: -
D: -

DNA: TGTGCCAAAAGGGGCGCCACTAATGAAAAACTGTTTTTT
CDR3: CAKRGATNEKLFF
V: TRBV19
J: TRBJ1-4
size: -
D: -

DNA: TGTGCCTGGAGCGCCCTGGGGGCTGAGCAGTTCTTC
CDR3: CAWSALGAEQFF
V: TRBV30
J: TRBJ2-1
size: -
D: -

DNA: TGCGCCAGCAGCGGAACGGGACAGGGGGCAGATACGCAGTATTTT
CDR3: CASSGTGQGADTQYF
V: TRBV5-1
J: TRBJ2-3
size: -
D: TRBD1

DNA: TGTGCCAGCAGCTTGGAAGGGACAGGGGGGTTCGATGAGCAGTTCTTC
CDR3: CASSLEGTGGFDEQFF
V: TRBV5-5
J: TRBJ2-1
size: -
D: TRBD1

DNA: TGTGCCAGCAGCCAACAGGGCACCAACTATGGCTACACCTTC
CDR3: CASSQQGTNYGYTF
V: TRBV7-9
J: TRBJ1-2
size: -
D: -

DNA: TGTGCCAGCAGCCCTAGCGGGAGGGTCGGTACAGATACGCAGTATTTT
CDR3: CASSPSGRVGTDTQYF
V: TRBV5-4
J: TRBJ2-3
size: -
D: TRBD2

DNA: TGTGCCAGCAGTAACAGGGGGGGTATGGGAGCTTTCTTT
CDR3: CASSNRGGMGAFF
V: TRBV6-5
J: TRBJ1-1
size: -
D: TRBD1

DNA: TGTGCCAGCAGTTTATATCGGGGGGAAGGCACTGAAGCTTTCTTT
CDR3: CASSLYRGEGTEAFF
V: TRBV27
J: TRBJ1-1
size: -
D: -

DNA: TGCGCCAGCAGCATAGACAGAGATCAGCCCCAGCATTTT
CDR3: CASSIDRDQPQHF
V: TRBV5-1
J: TRBJ1-5
size: -
D: -

DNA: TGTGCCAGCAGTTACTTTACGGGCAGGGACATTGAGCCCCAGCATTTT
CDR3: CASSYFTGRDIEPQHF
V: TRBV6-2/TRBV6-3
J: TRBJ1-5
size: -
D: -

DNA: TGTGCCAGCAGTACGACGAGGGGGCAGTTCTTC
CDR3: CASSTTRGQFF
V: TRBV6-1
J: TRBJ2-1
size: few
D: -

DNA: TGTGCCAGCAGCTTGACACCGTCAATCCAGGAGCAGTACTTC
CDR3: CASSLTPSIQEQYF
V: TRBV7-2
J: TRBJ2-7
size: -
D: -

DNA: TGTGCCAGCAGCTTACGCAGCAACAATGAAAAACTGTTTTTT
CDR3: CASSLRSNNEKLFF
V: TRBV7-2
J: TRBJ1-4
size: -
D: -

DNA: TGTGCCAGCAGCAAACAGGGATCGGGTGTGGAGCCCCAGCATTTT
CDR3: CASSKQGSGVEPQHF
V: TRBV9
J: TRBJ1-5
size: -
D: -

DNA: TGCGCCAGCAGCCTCGGGACAGGGGGCTCTGGGGCCAACGTCCTGACTTTC
CDR3: CASSLGTGGSGANVLTF
V: TRBV5-1
J: TRBJ2-6
size: -
D: TRBD1

DNA: TGTGCCAGCAGCTCTGGAGGGGTAAAAGCTTTCTTT
CDR3: CASSSGGVKAFF
V: TRBV13
J: TRBJ1-1
size: -
D: -

DNA: TGTGCCAGCACAAACCCGCCGGGACCGCCCTACACAGATACGCAGTATTTT
CDR3: CASTNPPGPPYTDTQYF
V: TRBV21-1
J: TRBJ2-3
size: -
D: -

DNA: TGTGCCAGCAGTCAGACAGGGGCGCGTGGCTACACCTTC
CDR3: CASSQTGARGYTF
V: TRBV6-5
J: TRBJ1-2
size: once
D: TRBD1

DNA: TGTGCCAGCAGTTTGCATCGGGGGATCGCCCAGCATTTT
CDR3: CASSLHRGIAQHF
V: TRBV27
J: TRBJ1-5
size: -
D: -

DNA: TGTGCCAGCAGCCCGGACTTAGGCTCTGGAAACACCATATATTTT
CDR3: CASSPDLGSGNTIYF
V: TRBV5-4
J: TRBJ1-3
size: -
D: -

DNA: TGTGCTAGCAGCTTAGGGCAGGGTACGGGAAACACCATATATTTT
CDR3: CASSLGQGTGNTIYF
V: TRBV7-7
J: TRBJ1-3
size: -
D: -

DNA: TGTGCCAGCAGCTTAGGAACAGACTTTGGCTACACCTTC
CDR3: CASSLGTDFGYTF
V: TRBV7-9
J: TRBJ1-2
size: -
D: -

DNA: TGTGCCAGCAGAACTTTCCTCTCCTACGAGCAGTACTTC
CDR3: CASRTFLSYEQYF
V: TRBV6-5
J: TRBJ2-7
size: -
D: -

DNA: TGTGCCAGCAGTGAATGGGGGGCAGGGGGCTCTGGAAACACCATATATTTT
CDR3: CASSEWGAGGSGNTIYF
V: TRBV25-1
J: TRBJ1-3
size: -
D: TRBD1

DNA: TGTGCCAGCTCACACAATGAGAGGACAGCTTTGAACACTGAAGCTTTCTTT
CDR3: CASSHNERTALNTEAFF
V: TRBV18
J: TRBJ1-1
size: once
D: -

DNA: TGTGCCAGCAGCTTAGACTCCCTCTCTGGAAACACCATATATTTT
CDR3: CASSLDSLSGNTIYF
V: TRBV5-4
J: TRBJ1-3
size: once
D: -

DNA: TGTGCCAGTACCCCTGGTCCTATGAACACTGAAGCTTTCTTT
CDR3: CASTPGPMNTEAFF
V: TRBV19
J: TRBJ1-1
size: once
D: -

DNA: TGTGCCAGCTCACCTTCAGACGGACATTCCTCTGGAAACACCATATATTTT
CDR3: CASSPSDGHSSGNTIYF
V: TRBV18
J: TRBJ1-3
size: -
D: -